The 13 T cell receptor beta chains given below trace back to one sample, sequenced in a study of human T cells and chemical hapten exposure. Time point: patch test 3, about 24 weeks after DPC sensitization. The treatment was: therapeutic diphenylcyclopropenone sensitization with weekly scalp DPC. TCRdb itself ran the RACE reads through MiXCR, one entry per CDR3 protein. The profile shows some 110,000 distinct CDR3 sequences, about 11% of them singletons. The starting material was whole blood, obtained in connection with sensitization to the hapten diphenylcyclopropenone (DPC). The receptors originated from a woman between 50 and 59 years old with alopecia areata. Some clones in this sample may be carry-over from other donors' samples.

This chain uses TRBV6-1 with TRBJ1-1; D might be TRBD1 (5 bases). The CDR3 contains 15 residues. V lost 5 bases and J 5 bases, leaving 18 bases between the germline ends. Germline V gene data show CDR1 as MNHNS and CDR2 as SASEGT. Written as DNA, the CDR3 is TGTGCCAGCAGTTCCTCCGGGGGTGGAAGTACTGAAGCTTTCTTT. As protein: CASSSSGGGSTEAFF.

This chain uses TRBV7-2 with TRBJ2-3, with 11 bases fitting TRBD2. The germline V gene has CDR1 SGHTA and CDR2 FQGNSA. This CDR3 has 17 residues. V trimming: 3 bases; J trimming: 4 bases; junction bases outside the gene matches: 9. CDR3 nucleotides: TGTGCCAGCAGCTTCCCAATAGCGGGGGGGCCAGCAGATACGCAGTATTTT. Amino acids: CASSFPIAGGPADTQYF. Supplemented by reference TRBV7-2 and TRBJ2-3, the full variable domain reads GAGVSQSPSNKVTEKGKDVELRCDPISGHTALYWYRQSLGQGLEFLIYFQGNSAPDKSGLPSDRFSAERTGGSVSTLTIQRTQQEDSAVYLCASSFPIAGGPADTQYFGPGTRLTVL.

This clonotype turned up a few times. The rearrangement joins TRBV12-3 or TRBV12-4 to TRBJ1-2; no definite D call. The CDR3 runs to 12 residues. The V and J ends lost 4 bases and 8 bases respectively, with 11 bases between them. The chain's CDR3 is CASSSNTGGYTF. As DNA, the CDR3 is TGTGCCAGCAGTTCCAACACGGGCGGCTACACCTTC.

The chain combines TRBV7-6 with TRBJ2-5, with D possibly called TRBD1 or TRBD2 (5 bases each). This CDR3 contains 12 residues. Germline V gives CDR1 SGHVS, CDR2 FNYEAQ. The V end was cut by 5 bases, the J end by 6 bases, with 10 bases between. For the CDR3, the DNA is TGTGCCAGCAGCCCACCGGGGCAGACCCAGTACTTC. This translates into CASSPPGQTQYF.

V and J are TRBV6-5 and TRBJ1-2; TRBD1 aligns across 9 bases. Germline V lookup: CDR1 MNHEY, CDR2 SVGAGI. Trimming removed 5 bases from V and 6 bases from J; junction bases left unmatched: 7. This CDR3 has 14 amino acids. The CDR3 sequence: CASSPGQGRDGYTF. CDR3 bases: TGTGCCAGCAGTCCGGGACAGGGTCGTGATGGCTACACCTTC.

The rearrangement uses TRBV7-3 and TRBJ2-1; D not resolved. Germline values: CDR1 SGHTA, CDR2 FQGTGA. The CDR3 is 17 residues long. Deletions cut 5 bases from V and 4 bases from J, with 21 bases between. CDR3 nucleotide sequence: TGTGCCAGCAGCCCCCCGGGTCCCCCCTCCGCTTACAATGAGCAGTTCTTC. Its translation: CASSPPGPPSAYNEQFF.

CDR3 nucleotides: TGCAGTGCTAGAAGGGGGGGAAACGCCGGGGAGCTGTTTTTT. This translates into CSARRGGNAGELFF. The chain is built from TRBV20-1 and TRBJ2-2; possible D gene TRBD2, 7 bases. The CDR3 has 14 residues. Germline CDR1 and CDR2: DFQATT and SNEGSKA (reference sequence). V dropped 2 bases and J dropped 6 bases, with 13 bases sitting between them.

This clonotype was detected many times. At one end the junction does not follow the germline gene, possibly because of a read error. The chain uses TRBV6-1 and TRBJ2-4; the D is unclear. This CDR3 is built from 11 residues. Germline values: CDR1 MNHNS, CDR2 SASEGT. This CDR3 is CASRDSEKEYF. In nucleotides, the CDR3 is TGTGCCAGCCGTGACTCGGAAAAGGAGTACTTC.

This sequence joins TRBV6-1 and TRBJ1-2; D is unclear. Germline-derived CDR1 and CDR2 are MNHNS and SASEGT. Trimming shortened V by 6 bases and J by 7 bases, and 9 bases separated the two germline ends. The CDR3 consists of 11 residues. Written as DNA, the CDR3 is TGTGCCAGCAGAGTCAGCGGTGGCTACACCTTC. Translation: CASRVSGGYTF.

This chain joins TRBV28 and TRBJ2-3; the D is unclear. There are 14 residues in the CDR3. CDR1 and CDR2 from the germline V gene are MDHEN and SYDVKM. V was clipped by 5 bases and J by 0 bases, with 9 bases between them. The CDR3 loop is CASSTWSSTDTQYF. Written as DNA, the CDR3 is TGTGCCAGCAGTACCTGGTCTAGCACAGATACGCAGTATTTT.

This clonotype was seen many times. The CDR3 protein is CATTGTHSYEQYF. CDR3 DNA sequence: TGTGCCACGACCGGGACACACTCCTACGAGCAGTACTTC. The chain employs TRBV19 and TRBJ2-7; D may be TRBD1 (6 bases). Germline CDR1 reads LNHDA; CDR2 reads SQIVND (reference sequence). There are 13 residues in the CDR3. V gave up 10 bases and J gave up 0 bases, with 13 bases separating them.

This clonotype was seen many times. V usage is TRBV18 and J usage is TRBJ2-3; 9 nucleotides match TRBD1. The V gene's germline CDR1 is KGHSH and CDR2 LQKENI. The CDR3 length is 13 residues. Germline trimming cut 6 bases from V and 7 bases from J; bases unmatched to any gene: 5. The CDR3 region has the DNA TGTGCCAGCTCCCGGACAGGGGCGAATACGCAGTATTTT. Encoded protein: CASSRTGANTQYF.

This clonotype was recorded a few times. The chain links TRBV29-1 to TRBJ1-5; D is unclear. The CDR3 totals 13 residues. V was trimmed by 8 bases and J by 1 base, leaving 12 bases between them. Per germline, CDR1 SQVTM and CDR2 ANQGSEA. This CDR3 reads CSYSLGSNQPQHF. DNA for the CDR3: TGCAGCTACTCTCTGGGGAGCAATCAGCCCCAGCATTTT.